A selection of T cell receptor beta chains follows, all from one sample in a study of identical twins. TCRdb independently ran MiXCR on the 5' RACE reads; one entry per CDR3 protein. The sample lists fewer than 550,000 distinct CDR3 sequences, 13% to 15% occurring once. The sample was also linked to a second study, of yellow fever vaccine responses in identical twins.

The specimen sequenced was CD4+ T cells sorted from blood. These receptors all stem from a woman under 30 in good health. CDR3s include the opening cysteine and the closing phenylalanine or tryptophan. Fields, in order: clone size, V gene, D gene, J gene, CDR3 protein, CDR3 DNA. D genes are given only for firm matches. The size field is filled for only some rows; it gives once, few, many or a size class.

>few|TRBV19|-|TRBJ2-5
CASRPLGQETQYF
TGTGCCAGCCGACCCCTCGGCCAAGAGACCCAGTACTTC
>-|TRBV5-6|TRBD2|TRBJ2-3
CASSLALAGADTQYF
TGTGCCAGCAGCTTGGCACTAGCGGGAGCAGATACGCAGTATTTT
>few|TRBV7-2|-|TRBJ2-1
CASSQRTRTSLYNEQFF
TGTGCCAGCAGCCAAAGGACTCGTACCTCTCTATACAATGAGCAGTTCTTC
>-|TRBV6-2/TRBV6-3|-|TRBJ2-7
CASILGTGTYEQYF
TGTGCCAGCATCCTTGGCACAGGGACATACGAGCAGTACTTC
>few|TRBV6-5|-|TRBJ1-5
CASVLGYSQPQHF
TGTGCCAGCGTTCTAGGGTACAGTCAGCCCCAGCATTTT
>few|TRBV28|TRBD1|TRBJ1-2
CASRSSDPGGAYGYTF
TGTGCCAGCAGATCCTCCGACCCAGGGGGGGCCTATGGCTACACCTTC
>many|TRBV4-2|TRBD2|TRBJ2-1
CASSPRPGLERNEQFF
TGTGCCAGCAGCCCCCGGCCGGGACTAGAGCGAAATGAGCAGTTCTTC
>-|TRBV27|TRBD1|TRBJ2-7
CASRRTNTGTGDYEQYF
TGTGCCAGCAGGCGAACTAACACCGGGACAGGAGACTACGAGCAGTACTTC
>-|TRBV29-1|-|TRBJ2-2
CSVCKTNTGELFF
TGCAGCGTTTGTAAGACGAACACCGGGGAGCTGTTTTTT
>-|TRBV9|-|TRBJ2-7
CASSPSPEAYEQYF
TGTGCCAGCAGCCCCTCCCCCGAAGCCTACGAGCAGTACTTC
>-|TRBV5-1|TRBD1|TRBJ2-7
CASSSGTGSSYEQYF
TGCGCCAGCAGCTCCGGGACAGGGTCCTCCTACGAGCAGTACTTC
>-|TRBV18|-|TRBJ2-7
CASSLKGGNEQYF
TGTGCCAGCTCACTGAAGGGTGGGAACGAGCAGTACTTC
>few|TRBV11-2|TRBD1|TRBJ2-1
CASSAGTGGAEQFF
TGTGCCAGCAGCGCCGGGACAGGGGGTGCTGAGCAGTTCTTC
>-|TRBV20-1|-|TRBJ2-2
CSASTAGGGELFF
TGCAGTGCTTCTACGGCCGGCGGCGGGGAGCTGTTTTTT
>many|TRBV6-5|-|TRBJ1-2
CASSLAGSNYGYTF
TGTGCCAGCAGTTTAGCGGGTTCGAACTATGGCTACACCTTC
>many|TRBV4-2|TRBD1|TRBJ2-7
CASSQAGTERYEQYF
TGTGCCAGCAGCCAAGCCGGGACAGAGCGCTACGAGCAGTACTTC
>-|TRBV12-3/TRBV12-4|-|TRBJ1-6
CASSLDDSPLHF
TGTGCCAGCAGTTTAGACGATTCACCCCTCCACTTT
>-|TRBV20-1|TRBD2|TRBJ2-3
CSAIDGGRATDTQYF
TGCAGTGCCATTGACGGCGGGAGGGCCACAGATACGCAGTATTTT
>few|TRBV20-1|TRBD1|TRBJ2-7
CSARVGYRGSRDGYEQYF
TGCAGTGCTAGAGTAGGTTACAGGGGAAGTCGAGACGGCTACGAGCAGTACTTC
>-|TRBV5-5|-|TRBJ2-7
CASSLVVVRSYEQYF
TGTGCCAGCAGCTTGGTGGTGGTCAGGTCCTACGAGCAGTACTTC
>-|TRBV5-1|-|TRBJ2-1
CASSLEVDYNEQFF
TGCGCCAGCAGCTTGGAGGTGGACTACAATGAGCAGTTCTTC
>many|TRBV29-1|-|TRBJ2-7
CSAKMGVSGEQYF
TGCAGCGCCAAGATGGGGGTCTCGGGCGAGCAGTACTTC
>-|TRBV20-1|TRBD1|TRBJ1-6
CSASPGTADNSPLHF
TGCAGTGCCAGCCCCGGGACAGCCGATAATTCACCCCTCCACTTT
>-|TRBV7-2|TRBD2|TRBJ2-7
CASSTGLAGGSYEQYF
TGTGCCAGCAGCACAGGACTAGCGGGAGGGTCCTACGAGCAGTACTTC
>few|TRBV7-2|-|TRBJ2-5
CASSQGPGSTQYF
TGTGCCAGCAGCCAAGGACCCGGTTCTACCCAGTACTTC
>few|TRBV5-1|-|TRBJ1-1
CASSLRGADTEAFF
TGCGCCAGCAGCTTGCGGGGGGCGGACACTGAAGCTTTCTTT
>-|TRBV4-3|TRBD1|TRBJ1-4
CASSKTGAWEKLFF
TGCGCCAGCAGCAAAACAGGGGCGTGGGAAAAACTGTTTTTT
>-|TRBV20-1|-|TRBJ2-2
CSARQAGTGAGELFF
TGCAGTGCTAGGCAGGCAGGAACCGGCGCCGGGGAGCTGTTTTTT
>many|TRBV5-1|TRBD2|TRBJ2-5
CASSLGLLAPQETQYF
TGCGCCAGCAGCTTGGGTCTACTAGCGCCCCAAGAGACCCAGTACTTC
>-|TRBV24-1|-|TRBJ1-5
CATSDLSGNQPQHF
TGTGCCACCAGTGATTTATCCGGGAATCAGCCCCAGCATTTT
>few|TRBV6-2/TRBV6-3|-|TRBJ2-7
CASSYEGSGRYEQYF
TGTGCCAGCAGTTACGAAGGTAGCGGACGTTACGAGCAGTACTTC
>few|TRBV12-3/TRBV12-4|-|TRBJ1-1
CASSFLLPPGAFF
TGTGCCAGCAGTTTTCTTTTACCACCAGGAGCTTTCTTT
>many|TRBV5-1|TRBD1|TRBJ2-7
CASSYRDSSYEQYF
TGCGCCAGCAGCTACCGGGACAGCTCCTACGAGCAGTACTTC
>many|TRBV5-1|-|TRBJ2-1
CASSLQARVQYEQFF
TGCGCCAGCAGCTTGCAGGCGAGAGTGCAGTATGAGCAGTTCTTC
>many|TRBV12-3/TRBV12-4|-|TRBJ1-6
CASSLKNYNSPLHF
TGTGCCAGCAGTTTAAAGAACTATAATTCACCCCTCCACTTT
>-|TRBV5-5|-|TRBJ2-5
CASSSPGVRETQYF
TGTGCCAGCAGCTCTCCAGGGGTTCGGGAGACCCAGTACTTC